This T cell receptor beta chain stems from a study of post-analysis software for immune sequencing data. Study-wide context: Relapsing-remitting, secondary progressive and progressive-relapsing courses of multiple sclerosis were included. Regarding the study as a whole: Diversity measured as normalized Chao1 was significantly lower in multiple sclerosis patients than in controls. TRBV5-6, TRBV5-1 and TRBV20-1 belonged to a set of roughly 5 TRBV segments that were more frequent in patients than controls. Batch-mates among the samples co-clustered strongly by F measure.

With regard to this clonotype: The antigen is not known.

Every TCR beta cDNA library bore unique molecular identifiers. The T cell input of about 0.95 to 11 million gave approximately 460,000 cDNA molecules. TCRdb reprocessed the PCR reads with MiXCR, giving one entry per CDR3 protein. The sample has about 760,000 distinct CDR3 sequences; roughly 27% are singletons. The CDR3 contains 11 residues. V lost 0 bases to trimming and J lost 9 bases, with 3 bases between them. Germline loops: CDR1 MNHEY, CDR2 SVGEGT. The sample consisted of blood. This chain joins TRBV6-2 or TRBV6-3 and TRBJ2-1; D unclear. The origin of this receptor is a girl aged 10 to 17 with multiple sclerosis. The CDR3 region has the DNA TGTGCCAGCAGTTACTCTCTTGAGCAGTTCTTC. The encoded protein is CASSYSLEQFF.